This T cell receptor (beta chain) was identified in a study of shared clonotypes between healthy human individuals. Study-wide findings and caveats: Clonotype sharing among donors was thought likely to change with sequencing depth. Non-shared clonotypes had lower generation probabilities than those shared by all four donors.

Authors' methods: As immunoSEQ supplied junction-only sequences (without quality scores), filtering differed. The protocol was immunoSEQ multiplex PCR, while the TCRdb copy is restricted to in-frame clones and leaves out a portion. The D gene and trimming were derived from the DNA, and the V and J assignments and clone size from that table. The sample consists of millions of clones, roughly nine tenths of them appearing once. For this clone: Antigen: not known.

The V segment lost 3 bases and the J segment 8 bases; nucleotides outside the gene matches: 6. The germline CDR1 and CDR2 sequences are KGHSH and LQKENI. CDR3 length: 15 amino acids. This TCR came from a man aged 18 to 30 in good health. The sequencing input was naive CD4+ T cells sorted from blood. As for subset: CD45RA+ positively selected. The chain joins TRBV18 to TRBJ2-1; 11 bases align to TRBD1. DNA for the CDR3: TGTGCCAGCTCACCGCTCGGGACAGGGGGTGATGAGCAGTTCTTC. Translation gives CASSPLGTGGDEQFF.